These 11 T cell receptor beta chains came from one sample sequenced in a study of neurological immune-mediated disorders. Each CDR3 protein gets one entry after TCRdb re-called the 5' RACE reads with MiXCR. The data contain 20,000 to 25,000 distinct CDR3 sequences, over 9.5% of them seen just once; the ten biggest clones take up about 22%. Material: PBMCs. The receptors were sampled from a woman in her sixties with HTLV-1-associated myelopathy (HAM/TSP).

By proportion, this clonotype is medium-sized. The chain is built from TRBV20-1 and TRBJ1-5; D gene uncertain. V lost 6 bases to trimming and J lost 3 bases, with 15 bases between them. The CDR3 is 14 amino acids. Germline V gene data show CDR1 as DFQATT and CDR2 as SNEGSKA (reference sequence). The chain's CDR3 is CSARVGGVNQPQHF. The CDR3 coding sequence is TGCAGTGCCCGGGTAGGCGGGGTCAATCAGCCCCAGCATTTT.

The sample holds many counts of this clonotype. The rearrangement uses TRBV7-2 and TRBJ1-4; D is undetermined. Germline V gene data show CDR1 as SGHTA and CDR2 as FQGNSA. V was cut by 4 bases and J by 3 bases, with 9 bases left in between. The CDR3 is 14 amino acids. CDR3 protein: CASSWGMANEKLFF. CDR3 DNA: TGTGCCAGCAGCTGGGGTATGGCTAATGAAAAACTGTTTTTT.

This clonotype was seen at least ten times. The chain carries TRBV5-1 and TRBJ2-2; 9 nucleotides align to TRBD1. Germline V lookup: CDR1 SGHRS, CDR2 YFSETQ. After removal of 3 bases from V and 2 bases from J, the junction contained 5 bases not matched to a gene. This CDR3 spans 16 amino acids. The CDR3 loop is CASSWTGQGNTGELFF. CDR3 nucleotides: TGCGCCAGCAGCTGGACGGGACAGGGAAACACCGGGGAGCTGTTTTTT.

At least ten counts were recorded for this clonotype. This chain joins TRBV20-1 and TRBJ2-1; the D gene could be TRBD1 or TRBD2 (6 bases each). V was pared by 8 bases and J by 4 bases, with 18 bases between. The CDR3 is made up of 14 amino acids. Per germline, CDR1 DFQATT and CDR2 SNEGSKA (reference sequence). The CDR3 nucleotides read TGCAGTCATCGGGGTCGGGGGCCTTACAATGAGCAGTTCTTC. It specifies CSHRGRGPYNEQFF.

Within the sample, this clonotype is medium-sized. This chain links TRBV20-1 with TRBJ1-1; TRBD1 might be the D (5 bases). The CDR3 runs to 14 residues. Per the germline V gene, CDR1 is DFQATT and CDR2 is SNEGSKA (reference sequence). V lost 6 bases and J 2 bases, leaving 16 bases between the germline ends. The CDR3 DNA reads as TGCAGTGCACCGGCTCGGCAGGGCAACACTGAAGCTTTCTTT. Amino acids: CSAPARQGNTEAFF.

This clonotype was picked up many times. V gene TRBV5-6 combines with J gene TRBJ2-5; TRBD1 matches at 8 bases. The CDR3 is 16 amino acids. V trimming: 4 bases; J trimming: 2 bases; junction bases outside the gene matches: 10. From germline, CDR1 is SGHDT and CDR2 YYEEEE. The CDR3 loop reads CASSAGQGWGQETQYF. The CDR3 nucleotides read TGTGCCAGCAGCGCAGGACAGGGCTGGGGGCAAGAGACCCAGTACTTC.

The chain uses TRBV10-3 and TRBJ2-7; D unclear. The CDR3 loop spans 14 amino acids. Germline values: CDR1 ENHRY, CDR2 SYGVKD. V lost 7 bases to trimming and J lost 0 bases, with 13 bases between them. The CDR3 DNA is TGTGCCATCACTAAGGACGGCAGCTCCTACGAGCAGTACTTC. Residues: CAITKDGSSYEQYF.

This clonotype has a count of ten or more. The chain joins TRBV28 to TRBJ1-6; D remains ambiguous. Germline loops: CDR1 MDHEN, CDR2 SYDVKM. The CDR3 loop spans 12 amino acids. V was pared by 2 bases and J by 8 bases, with 4 bases between. The CDR3 region is CASSLEYSPLHF. CDR3 in DNA: TGTGCCAGCAGTTTAGAGTATTCACCCCTCCACTTT.

Relative to its sample, this clonotype is medium-sized (0.01 to 0.1%). The V call is TRBV3-1, the J call TRBJ2-7; 9 bases are a match to TRBD1. Germline CDR1 and CDR2: LGHDT and YNNKEL (reference sequence). J lost 2 bases, V lost 5 bases, and 4 bases had no gene match. The CDR3 covers 14 residues. CDR3 bases: TGTGCCAGCAGCGAGACAGGGGGTCCCTACGAGCAGTACTTC. This sequence encodes CASSETGGPYEQYF.

This clonotype was recorded many times. V usage is TRBV5-1 and J usage is TRBJ1-1, with D unresolved. V gave up 0 bases and J gave up 4 bases, with 7 bases separating them. The CDR3 contains 13 residues. CDR1 is SGHRS, CDR2 YFSETQ, per germline. The CDR3 is CASSLAVSTEAFF. In DNA form, the CDR3 reads TGCGCCAGCAGCTTGGCGGTGTCCACTGAAGCTTTCTTT.

This clonotype was seen many times. The J gene is TRBJ1-4, the V gene TRBV20-1; D not certain. In germline, CDR1 is DFQATT, CDR2 SNEGSKA (reference sequence). Trimming took off 3 bases at V and 5 bases at J, with 10 bases between the two ends. The CDR3 length is 13 residues. CDR3 bases: TGCAGTGCTAGCGGCAGATCAAATGAAAAACTGTTTTTT. Residues: CSASGRSNEKLFF.